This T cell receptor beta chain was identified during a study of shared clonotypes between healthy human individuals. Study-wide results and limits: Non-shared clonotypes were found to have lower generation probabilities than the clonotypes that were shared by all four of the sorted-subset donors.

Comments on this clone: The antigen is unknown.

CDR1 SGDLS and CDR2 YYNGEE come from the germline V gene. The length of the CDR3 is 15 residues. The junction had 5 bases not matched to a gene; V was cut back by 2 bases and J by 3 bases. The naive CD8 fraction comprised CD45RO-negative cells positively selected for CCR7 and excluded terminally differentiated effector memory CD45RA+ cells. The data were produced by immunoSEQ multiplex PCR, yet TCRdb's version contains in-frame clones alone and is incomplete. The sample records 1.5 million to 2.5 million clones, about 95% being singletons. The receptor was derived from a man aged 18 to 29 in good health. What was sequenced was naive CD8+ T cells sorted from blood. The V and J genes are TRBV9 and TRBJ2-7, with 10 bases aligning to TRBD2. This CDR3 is CASSVDSGGVYEQYF. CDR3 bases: TGTGCCAGCAGCGTTGACAGCGGGGGGGTCTACGAGCAGTACTTC.